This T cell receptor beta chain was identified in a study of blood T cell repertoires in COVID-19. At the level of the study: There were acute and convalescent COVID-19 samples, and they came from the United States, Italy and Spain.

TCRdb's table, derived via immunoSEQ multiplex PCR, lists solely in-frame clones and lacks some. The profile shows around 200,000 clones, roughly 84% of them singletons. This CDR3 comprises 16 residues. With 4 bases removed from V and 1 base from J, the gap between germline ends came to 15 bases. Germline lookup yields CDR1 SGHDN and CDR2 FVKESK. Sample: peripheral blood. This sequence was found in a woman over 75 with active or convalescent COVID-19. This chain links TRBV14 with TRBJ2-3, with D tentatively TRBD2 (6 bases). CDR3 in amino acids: CASSRLAVGGTDTQYF. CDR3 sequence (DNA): TGTGCCAGCAGCCGGTTAGCGGTGGGGGGCACAGATACGCAGTATTTT.